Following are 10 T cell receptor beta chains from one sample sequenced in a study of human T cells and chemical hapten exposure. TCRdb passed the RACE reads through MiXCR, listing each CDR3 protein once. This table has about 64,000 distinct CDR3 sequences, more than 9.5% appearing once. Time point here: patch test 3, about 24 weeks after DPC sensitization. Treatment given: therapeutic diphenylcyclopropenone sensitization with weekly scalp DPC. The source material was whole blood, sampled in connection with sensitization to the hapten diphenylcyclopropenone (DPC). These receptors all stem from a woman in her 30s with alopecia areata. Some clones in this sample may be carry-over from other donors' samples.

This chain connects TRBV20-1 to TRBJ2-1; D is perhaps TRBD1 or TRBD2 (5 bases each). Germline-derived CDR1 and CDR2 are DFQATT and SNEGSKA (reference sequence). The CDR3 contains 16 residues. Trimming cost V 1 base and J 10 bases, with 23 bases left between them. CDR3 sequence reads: CSARVPGTEWELEQFF. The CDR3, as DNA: TGCAGTGCTAGAGTTCCTGGGACGGAATGGGAATTGGAGCAGTTCTTC.

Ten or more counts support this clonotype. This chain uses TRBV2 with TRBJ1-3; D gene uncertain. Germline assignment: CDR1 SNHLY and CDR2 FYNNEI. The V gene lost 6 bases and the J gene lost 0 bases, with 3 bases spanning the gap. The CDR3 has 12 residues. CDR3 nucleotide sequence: TGTGCCAGCAGAAGCTCTGGAAACACCATATATTTT. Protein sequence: CASRSSGNTIYF.

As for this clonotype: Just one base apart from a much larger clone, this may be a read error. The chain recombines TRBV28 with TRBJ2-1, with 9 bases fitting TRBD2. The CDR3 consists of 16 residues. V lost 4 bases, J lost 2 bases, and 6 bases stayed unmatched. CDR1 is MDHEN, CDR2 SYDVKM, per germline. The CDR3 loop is CASSYNGGRAYNEQFF. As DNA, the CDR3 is TGTGCCAGCAGTTATAACGGCGGGAGGGCCTACAATGAGCAGTTCTTC. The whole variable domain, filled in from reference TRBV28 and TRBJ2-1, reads DVKVTQSSRYLVKRTGEKVFLECVQDMDHENMFWYRQDPGLGLRLIYFSYDVKMKEKGDIPEGYSVSREKKERFSLILESASTNQTSMYLCASSYNGGRAYNEQFFGPGTRLTVL.

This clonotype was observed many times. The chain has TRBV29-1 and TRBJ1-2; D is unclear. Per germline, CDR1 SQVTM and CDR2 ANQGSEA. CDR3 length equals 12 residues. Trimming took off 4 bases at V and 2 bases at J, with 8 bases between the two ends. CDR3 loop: CSVAQDNYGYTF. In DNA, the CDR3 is TGCAGCGTTGCCCAAGACAACTATGGCTACACCTTC.

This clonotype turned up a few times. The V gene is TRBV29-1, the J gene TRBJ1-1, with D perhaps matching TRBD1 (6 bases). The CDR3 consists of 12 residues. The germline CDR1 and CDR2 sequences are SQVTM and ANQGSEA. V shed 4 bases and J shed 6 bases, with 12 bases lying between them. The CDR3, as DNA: TGCAGCGTTGCACAGGGAAGGGCTGAAGCTTTCTTT. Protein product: CSVAQGRAEAFF.

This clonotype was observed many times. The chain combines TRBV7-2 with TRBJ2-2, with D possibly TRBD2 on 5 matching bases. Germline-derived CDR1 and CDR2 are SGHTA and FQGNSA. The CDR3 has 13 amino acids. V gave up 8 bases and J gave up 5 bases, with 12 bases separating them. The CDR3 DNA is TGTGCCAGCGGACGGACTGCTACCGGGGAGCTGTTTTTT. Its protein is CASGRTATGELFF.

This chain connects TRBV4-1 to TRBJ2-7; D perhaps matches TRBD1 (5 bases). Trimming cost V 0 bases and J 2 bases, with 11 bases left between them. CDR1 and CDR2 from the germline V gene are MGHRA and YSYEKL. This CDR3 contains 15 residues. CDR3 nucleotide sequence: TGCGCCAGCAGCCAAGAGTCCGACAGTACCTACGAGCAGTACTTC. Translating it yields CASSQESDSTYEQYF.

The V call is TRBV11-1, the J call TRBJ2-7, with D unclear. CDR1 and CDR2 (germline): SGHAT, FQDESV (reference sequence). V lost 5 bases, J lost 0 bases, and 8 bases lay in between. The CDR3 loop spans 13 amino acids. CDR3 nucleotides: TGTGCCAGCAGCCGGACGGACTCCTACGAGCAGTACTTC. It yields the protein CASSRTDSYEQYF.

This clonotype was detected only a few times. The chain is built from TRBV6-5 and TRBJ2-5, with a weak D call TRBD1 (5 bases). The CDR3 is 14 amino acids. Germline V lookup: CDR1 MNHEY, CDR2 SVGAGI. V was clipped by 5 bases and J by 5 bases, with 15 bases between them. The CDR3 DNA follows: TGTGCCAGCAGTAACACAGGTTCGAGGGAGACCCAGTACTTC. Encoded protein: CASSNTGSRETQYF.

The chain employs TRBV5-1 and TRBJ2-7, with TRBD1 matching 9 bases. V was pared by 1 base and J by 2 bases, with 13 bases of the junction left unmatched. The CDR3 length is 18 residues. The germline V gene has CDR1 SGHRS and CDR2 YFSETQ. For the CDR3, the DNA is TGCGCCAGCAGCTTGTGGGCAGTCGGACAGGGGAGAACCTACGAGCAGTACTTC. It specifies CASSLWAVGQGRTYEQYF.